Only a few counts were recorded for the clone carrying this TCR beta chain. What it binds is unknown. The authors reverse transcribed all of the isolated RNA, so sequencing captured expressed TCRB transcripts. The data were produced by immunoSEQ multiplex PCR, yet TCRdb's version contains in-frame clones alone and is incomplete. The sample includes about 350,000 clones, around a fifth of them seen just once. Naive, central memory, regulatory and stem cell-like memory cells within the CD4+ compartment were sorted using CD45RO/CCR7/CD25/CD127/CD95/CD27. This sample stems from a study of beta chain features in type 1 diabetes. Findings and caveats of the study: Patients' naive, central memory and regulatory TCRB repertoires appeared more alike than those of healthy donors.

Germline-derived CDR1 and CDR2 are SGHDN and FVKESK. V dropped 5 bases and J dropped 4; count of bases not matched to a gene: 3. The CDR3 length is 13 residues. Source material: naive CD4+ T cells from blood. The chain carries TRBV14 and TRBJ2-3; 7 bases line up with TRBD1. The clonotype was recovered from a young woman in good health. DNA of the CDR3: TGTGCCAGCAGCACGACAGGGCCAGATACGCAGTATTTT. Translated, it gives CASSTTGPDTQYF.